Shown below are 15 T cell receptor beta chains from a single sample sequenced in a study of regulatory T cells in long-lasting Graves disease. Time point reported: newly diagnosed GD, antithyroid drugs for less than 3 months. After RNA was extracted from PBMCs, the TCR library was made from it. Arm-PCR of CDR3 regions and iRepertoire HTBI primers were used to build TCR beta libraries. One entry per CDR3 protein, called by TCRdb with MiXCR from the multiplex PCR reads. This sample has hundreds of thousands of distinct CDR3 sequences, with under 20% found just once. These data were also filed under a second study, of T cells in Graves' hyperthyroidism and ophthalmopathy.

This material consisted of peripheral blood mononuclear cells (PBMCs), taken at new diagnosis, from a patient treated with antithyroid drugs. Receptor source: a woman between 25 and 40 years old with Graves disease.

This clonotype was seen many times. The chain recombines TRBV2 with TRBJ1-5; 9 positions match TRBD1. This CDR3 has 15 residues. The junction had 10 bases not matched to a gene; V was cut back by 10 bases and J by 3 bases. Germline loops: CDR1 SNHLY, CDR2 FYNNEI. CDR3 amino acids: CATRSGTGFNQPQHF. The DNA for the CDR3 is TGTGCCACCCGATCCGGGACAGGGTTCAATCAGCCCCAGCATTTT.

At least ten counts were recorded for this clonotype. The chain is built from TRBV24-1 and TRBJ2-3, with D possibly matching TRBD1 (5 bases). Trimming removed 1 base from V and 0 bases from J, with 7 bases in between. Germline V gives CDR1 KGHDR, CDR2 SFDVKD. The CDR3 consists of 15 residues. CDR3 sequence reads: CATSDFTGSTDTQYF. The DNA for the CDR3 is TGTGCCACCAGTGATTTTACAGGTAGCACAGATACGCAGTATTTT.

This clonotype was counted many times. The gene calls are TRBV5-1 and TRBJ1-1; D is undetermined. With 1 base removed from V and 1 base from J, the gap between germline ends came to 8 bases. Germline V gene sequence: CDR1 SGHRS, CDR2 YFSETQ. The CDR3 extends over 14 amino acids. The CDR3 sequence is CASSLLQTNTEAFF. CDR3 in DNA: TGCGCCAGCAGCTTGCTACAGACGAACACTGAAGCTTTCTTT.

In its sample, this clonotype was seen a few times. The gene calls are TRBV5-5 and TRBJ1-5; TRBD1 is a possible D gene (5 bases). The V and J ends lost 0 bases and 7 bases respectively, with 11 bases between them. Germline V gene data show CDR1 as SGHKS and CDR2 as YYEKEE (reference sequence). This CDR3 spans 14 amino acids. This CDR3 reads CASSLATVSQPQHF. CDR3 nucleotides: TGTGCCAGCAGCTTGGCGACAGTCAGCCAGCCCCAGCATTTT.

The V gene is TRBV5-5, the J gene TRBJ1-5, with 10 bases matching TRBD1. Germline values: CDR1 SGHKS, CDR2 YYEKEE (reference sequence). J was trimmed by 4 bases and V by 4 bases; bases with no gene match: 5. The CDR3 is 15 residues long. The CDR3 DNA follows: TGTGCCAGCAGCCCTCGGACAGGGGGGAATCAGCCCCAGCATTTT. Amino acids: CASSPRTGGNQPQHF.

This clonotype was observed at least ten times. V is TRBV28 and J is TRBJ1-2, with D possibly matching TRBD1 (6 bases). CDR3 size: 14 residues. CDR1 MDHEN and CDR2 SYDVKM come from the germline V gene. The V end was cut by 6 bases, the J end by 5 bases, with 16 bases between. The CDR3 DNA sequence: TGTGCCAGCAGCCCAGGACAGAACCCTTATGGCTACACCTTC. It translates to CASSPGQNPYGYTF.

This rearrangement joins TRBV19 to TRBJ1-2; D is unresolved. Trimming stripped 6 bases from V and 7 bases from J, with 9 bases between. Looked up from germline, CDR1 is LNHDA and CDR2 is SQIVND (reference sequence). CDR3 length equals 11 residues. The CDR3: CASRGSGGYTF. Here the CDR3 DNA reads TGTGCCAGTAGAGGGTCAGGTGGCTACACCTTC.

This clonotype occurred many times. The V gene is TRBV28, the J gene TRBJ2-7; the D call may be TRBD1 or TRBD2 (5 bases each). CDR1 and CDR2 from the germline V gene are MDHEN and SYDVKM. This CDR3 contains 14 residues. Trimming shortened V by 6 bases and J by 6 bases, and 18 bases separated the two germline ends. CDR3 region: CASRELGTPGEQYF. For the CDR3, the DNA is TGTGCCAGCAGGGAGTTGGGGACCCCCGGCGAGCAGTACTTC.

There are many counts of this clonotype. V gene TRBV28 combines with J gene TRBJ2-2; 8 positions match TRBD2. The CDR3 spans 17 residues. In germline, CDR1 is MDHEN, CDR2 SYDVKM. With 3 bases clipped from V and 2 bases from J, the junction kept 8 bases outside the gene matches. CDR3 residues: CASSFLKTSGNTGELFF. The CDR3, as DNA: TGTGCCAGCAGTTTTTTAAAAACTAGCGGAAACACCGGGGAGCTGTTTTTT.

This clonotype has only a few counts. The J gene is TRBJ2-3, the V gene TRBV7-9; D is perhaps TRBD2 (6 bases). CDR1 is SEHNR, CDR2 FQNEAQ, per germline (reference sequence). Trimming pared 6 bases from V and 5 bases from J, leaving 18 bases between. This CDR3 region has 15 residues. CDR3 protein: CASRRGLARKDTQYF. The CDR3 DNA follows: TGTGCCAGCAGACGGGGACTGGCTCGGAAAGATACGCAGTATTTT.

This clonotype has at least ten counts. The V gene is TRBV9, the J gene TRBJ2-1; 9 bases align to TRBD1. The germline gives CDR1 SGDLS, CDR2 YYNGEE. This CDR3 is 15 amino acids long. The ends lost 3 bases at V and 5 bases at J; junction bases unmatched: 6. CDR3 bases: TGTGCCAGCAGCGACCGGGACAGGGCGGACAATGAGCAGTTCTTC. This gives the protein CASSDRDRADNEQFF.

The V call is TRBV7-2, the J call TRBJ2-7; D is ambiguous. The CDR3 covers 14 residues. Trimming stripped 5 bases from V and 6 bases from J, with 17 bases between. Germline V gene sequence: CDR1 SGHTA, CDR2 FQGNSA. CDR3 loop: CASSHERVISEQYF. CDR3 bases: TGTGCCAGCAGCCACGAGAGAGTTATTTCCGAGCAGTACTTC.

This rearrangement joins TRBV27 to TRBJ2-3; the match to TRBD2 covers 7 bases. After removal of 3 bases from V and 9 bases from J, the junction contained 12 bases not matched to a gene. Germline assignment: CDR1 MNHEY and CDR2 SMNVEV (reference sequence). The CDR3 is made up of 15 amino acids. The CDR3 DNA follows: TGTGCCAGCAGTTTCGATTCCGTGACGGGGGGAACGCAGTATTTT. It codes for CASSFDSVTGGTQYF.

This chain connects TRBV30 to TRBJ2-7; weak D call: TRBD1 (5 bases). CDR3 length equals 12 residues. Trimming left V 1 base short and J 5 bases short, with 9 bases between. Germline V gives CDR1 GTSNPN, CDR2 SVGIG (reference sequence). The CDR3 reads CAWSAGPHEQYF. The CDR3 nucleotides read TGTGCCTGGAGTGCAGGGCCCCACGAGCAGTACTTC.

This clonotype was seen ten or more times. The chain links TRBV7-9 to TRBJ1-5; D is perhaps TRBD1 (6 bases). There are 14 residues in the CDR3. V was pared by 5 bases and J by 5 bases, with 13 bases between. Germline V gives CDR1 SEHNR, CDR2 FQNEAQ (reference sequence). The CDR3, as DNA: TGTGCCAGCAGCAAAACAGGGCCGTATCAGCCCCAGCATTTT. This encodes CASSKTGPYQPQHF.